The 7 T cell receptor beta chains below come from one sample, sequenced in a study of OX40 agonist ivuxolimab in advanced cancers. The assay was immunoSEQ multiplex PCR, and TCRdb's table has in-frame clones only and misses some. The sample lists some 74,000 clones, 88% occurring once. The specimen was CD4+ or CD8+ T cells sorted from blood, collected in a trial of the OX40 agonist ivuxolimab. All receptors come from an adult with an advanced solid tumor such as melanoma, head and neck, liver or kidney cancer.

J is TRBJ2-3 and V is TRBV30; D uncertain. Germline assignment: CDR1 GTSNPN and CDR2 SVGIG (reference sequence). With 7 bases removed from V and 4 bases from J, the gap between germline ends came to 15 bases. The CDR3 has 13 residues. CDR3 sequence (DNA): TGTGCCTCCCCTGGACCGGCGGCAGATACGCAGTATTTT. It yields the protein CASPGPAADTQYF.

V usage is TRBV19 and J usage is TRBJ2-7; 8 bases are shared with TRBD1. This CDR3 is built from 18 residues. J gave up 0 bases and V 6 bases, and 16 bases lay outside the gene matches. Germline CDR1 is LNHDA and CDR2 is SQIVND (reference sequence). In DNA form, the CDR3 reads TGTGCCAGTAGGCCAGGTTGGGCGGCCGGGACAGGCTCCTACGAGCAGTACTTC. It codes for CASRPGWAAGTGSYEQYF.

This clone was seen more than once but under ten times. The rearrangement links TRBV19 to TRBJ2-2, with D unresolved. CDR3 length equals 14 residues. Germline CDR1 LNHDA, CDR2 SQIVND (reference sequence). Trimming removed 5 bases at V and 0 bases at J, with 7 bases between. The CDR3 region has the DNA TGTGCCAGTAGTTTCCGGACGAACACCGGGGAGCTGTTTTTT. Residues: CASSFRTNTGELFF.

This chain uses TRBV28 with TRBJ2-5; no clear D gene. V gave up 7 bases and J gave up 2 bases, with 5 bases separating them. Germline V gives CDR1 MDHEN, CDR2 SYDVKM. This CDR3 has 11 amino acids. CDR3 bases: TGTGCCAGCAACCTTCAAGAGACCCAGTACTTC. Translated, it gives CASNLQETQYF.

This rearrangement joins TRBV28 to TRBJ1-4; maybe TRBD1 (5 bases). CDR1 is MDHEN, CDR2 SYDVKM, per germline. This CDR3 has 17 amino acids. Trimming stripped 8 bases from V and 7 bases from J, with 26 bases between. The CDR3 is CASRGAVGGSFGEKLFF. The CDR3 DNA is TGTGCCAGCCGAGGGGCCGTCGGAGGTTCGTTTGGTGAAAAACTGTTTTTT.

This clone showed up just once. This chain uses TRBV28 with TRBJ1-3; D gene unclear. The CDR3 has 16 residues. V was trimmed by 1 base and J by 1 base, leaving 11 bases between them. Germline CDR1 MDHEN, CDR2 SYDVKM. CDR3 in DNA: TGTGCCAGCAGTTTATACGCCGGGGTTTCTGGAAACACCATATATTTT. The encoded protein is CASSLYAGVSGNTIYF.

The genes are TRBV9 and TRBJ2-1; D possibly uses TRBD1 or TRBD2 (5 bases each). CDR1 and CDR2 from the germline V gene are SGDLS and YYNGEE. V was clipped by 0 bases and J by 2 bases, with 12 bases between them. The CDR3 runs 16 residues. The CDR3 DNA reads as TGTGCCAGCAGCGTAGATCAAAGGGACGCCTACAATGAGCAGTTCTTC. Its translation is CASSVDQRDAYNEQFF. The whole variable domain, filled in from reference TRBV9 and TRBJ2-1, reads DSGVTQTPKHLITATGQRVTLRCSPRSGDLSVYWYQQSLDQGLQFLIQYYNGEERAKGNILERFSAQQFPDLHSELNLSSLELGDSALYFCASSVDQRDAYNEQFFGPGTRLTVL.